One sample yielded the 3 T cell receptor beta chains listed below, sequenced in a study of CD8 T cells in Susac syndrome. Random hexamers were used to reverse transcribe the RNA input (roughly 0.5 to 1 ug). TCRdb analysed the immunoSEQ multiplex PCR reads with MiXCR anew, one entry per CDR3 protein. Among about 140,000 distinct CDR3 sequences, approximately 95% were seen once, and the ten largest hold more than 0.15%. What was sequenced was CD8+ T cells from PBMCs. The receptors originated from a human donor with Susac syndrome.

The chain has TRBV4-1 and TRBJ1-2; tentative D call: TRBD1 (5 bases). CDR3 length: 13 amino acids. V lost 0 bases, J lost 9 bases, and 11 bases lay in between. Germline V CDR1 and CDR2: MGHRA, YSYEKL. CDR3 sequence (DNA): TGCGCCAGCAGCCAAGACAGGGACTTGAGCTACACCTTC. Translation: CASSQDRDLSYTF.

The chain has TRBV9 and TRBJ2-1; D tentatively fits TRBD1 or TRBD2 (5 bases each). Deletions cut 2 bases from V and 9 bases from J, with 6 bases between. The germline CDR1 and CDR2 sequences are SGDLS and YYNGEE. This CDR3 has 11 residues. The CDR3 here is CASSVGTEQFF. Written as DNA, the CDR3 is TGTGCCAGCAGCGTTGGGACTGAGCAGTTCTTC.

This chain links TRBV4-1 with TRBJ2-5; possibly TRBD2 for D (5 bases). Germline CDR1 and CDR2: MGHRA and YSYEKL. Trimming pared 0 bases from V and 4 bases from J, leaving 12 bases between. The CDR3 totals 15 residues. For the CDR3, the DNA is TGCGCCAGCAGCCAAGAAATCGGGGTCCGAGAGACCCAGTACTTC. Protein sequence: CASSQEIGVRETQYF.